Shown below are 29 T cell receptor beta chains from a single sample sequenced in a study of T cell responses to AZD1222 COVID-19 vaccine. Repertoires were generated with immunoSEQ multiplex PCR, while TCRdb's copy carries only in-frame clones and drops some. The data hold fewer than 200,000 clones, with around 89% observed a single time. Sample: peripheral blood, taken on day 0 of AZD1222 vaccination. The receptor set was obtained from an adult in good health.

The genes are TRBV18 and TRBJ1-4, with a possible D match to TRBD1 (5 bases). There are 15 residues in the CDR3. The germline gives CDR1 KGHSH, CDR2 LQKENI. V was trimmed by 0 bases and J by 8 bases, leaving 13 bases between them. The CDR3 coding sequence is TGTGCCAGCTCACCACCGCCCGGGGCAGGGGAAAAACTGTTTTTT. Translation: CASSPPPGAGEKLFF.

The rearrangement uses TRBV3-1 (or the pseudogene TRBV3-2) and TRBJ2-2, with D perhaps TRBD2 (5 bases). Germline CDR1 LGHDT, CDR2 YNNKEL (reference sequence). The CDR3 extends over 14 amino acids. Trimming left V 4 bases short and J 0 bases short, with 6 bases between. CDR3 sequence: CASSRGANTGELFF. Here the CDR3 DNA reads TGTGCCAGCAGCCGGGGAGCGAACACCGGGGAGCTGTTTTTT.

The genes are TRBV7-9 and TRBJ1-2; D perhaps matches TRBD1 (6 bases). Germline V lookup: CDR1 SEHNR, CDR2 FQNEAQ (reference sequence). The CDR3 runs to 14 residues. Trimming took 1 base from V and 0 from J, leaving 6 bases between them. CDR3 region: CASSLGTANYGYTF. In DNA form, the CDR3 reads TGTGCCAGCAGCTTAGGGACAGCTAACTATGGCTACACCTTC.

The genes are TRBV4-3 and TRBJ1-2; D may be TRBD1 (6 bases). Trimming took off 3 bases at V and 5 bases at J, with 13 bases between the two ends. CDR1 is LGHNA, CDR2 YSLEER, per germline. CDR3 length equals 14 residues. CDR3 protein: CASSQEQGIYGYTF. CDR3 DNA sequence: TGCGCCAGCAGCCAGGAACAGGGAATATATGGCTACACCTTC.

J is TRBJ2-3 and V is TRBV19; the match to TRBD2 covers 15 bases. The CDR3 loop spans 17 amino acids. Germline V lookup: CDR1 LNHDA, CDR2 SQIVND (reference sequence). Losses at the gene ends were 5 bases for V and 5 bases for J; bases not matched to a gene: 8. The CDR3 region is CASSPRGLAGGEDTQYF. The CDR3 bases are TGTGCCAGTAGTCCACGGGGACTAGCGGGAGGTGAAGATACGCAGTATTTT.

The chain has TRBV7-9 and TRBJ1-5; D is unclear. The germline V gene has CDR1 SEHNR and CDR2 FQNEAQ (reference sequence). V lost 6 bases, J lost 0 bases, and 15 bases lay in between. CDR3 size: 16 residues. The CDR3 region has the DNA TGTGCCAGCAGTTTCGCGGGCGGGTATAGCAATCAGCCCCAGCATTTT. Its protein product is CASSFAGGYSNQPQHF.

V is TRBV19 and J is TRBJ2-1, with D unresolved. CDR3 length equals 11 residues. V lost 4 bases and J lost 10, with 8 bases in between. The germline V gene encodes CDR1 LNHDA and CDR2 SQIVND (reference sequence). CDR3: CASSTIQEQFF. As DNA, the CDR3 is TGTGCCAGTAGTACGATACAGGAGCAGTTCTTC.

In DNA, the CDR3 is TGTGCCAGCAGCCAAGTCGCGGCAGGTTCGGCCACTGAAGCTTTCTTT. Its protein product is CASSQVAAGSATEAFF. The chain uses TRBV4-2 and TRBJ1-1; D ambiguous. Germline V gene data show CDR1 as LGHNA and CDR2 as YNFKEQ. Between the trimmed V and J ends, which lost 1 base and 4 bases, there was a span of 16 bases. The length of the CDR3 is 16 residues.

The V gene is TRBV4-2, the J gene TRBJ1-4, with no clear D. Germline-derived CDR1 and CDR2 are LGHNA and YNFKEQ. The length of the CDR3 is 16 residues. V lost 3 bases and J 5 bases, leaving 16 bases between the germline ends. The CDR3, as DNA: TGTGCCAGCAGCCATTCGGCCGGGAACCTCAATGAAAAACTGTTTTTT. Encoded protein: CASSHSAGNLNEKLFF.

A remark on this clone: Other nucleotide sequences in the sample specify the same CDR3. This sequence joins TRBV7-3 and TRBJ1-1; D gene ambiguous. The CDR3 contains 13 residues. In germline, CDR1 is SGHTA, CDR2 FQGTGA. V lost 5 bases and J 0 bases, leaving 7 bases between the germline ends. The CDR3 region has the DNA TGTGCCAGCAGCGCTGGCATGAACACTGAAGCTTTCTTT. The encoded protein is CASSAGMNTEAFF.

The J gene is TRBJ1-1, the V gene TRBV21-1; TRBD1 is the table's D call and was not checked against the DNA. TRBV21-1 is a documented pseudogene. There are 15 residues in the CDR3. For the CDR3, the DNA is TGTGCCAGCAGCAAACGGGACATCCCAAACACTGAAGCTTTCTTT. The encoded protein is CASSKRDIPNTEAFF.

This chain joins TRBV5-1 and TRBJ2-3, with 12 nucleotides matching TRBD2. The CDR3 covers 16 residues. V was pared by 4 bases and J by 3 bases, with 6 bases of the junction left unmatched. Germline lookup yields CDR1 SGHRS and CDR2 YFSETQ. As DNA, the CDR3 is TGCGCCAGCAGCGCGGCGACTAGCGGGGGAACAGATACGCAGTATTTT. Translating it yields CASSAATSGGTDTQYF.

This clone occurred a few times. This chain joins TRBV9 and TRBJ2-3; D not certain. The CDR3 is 15 residues long. V dropped 0 bases and J dropped 3 bases, with 11 bases sitting between them. CDR1 and CDR2 from the germline V gene are SGDLS and YYNGEE. The CDR3 DNA is TGTGCCAGCAGCGTAGCCGGTCCCGTAACAGATACGCAGTATTTT. Translated, it gives CASSVAGPVTDTQYF.

The V gene is TRBV6-5, the J gene TRBJ1-2; D is unresolved. The germline V gene has CDR1 MNHEY and CDR2 SVGAGI. V shed 0 bases and J shed 6 bases, with 11 bases lying between them. This CDR3 region has 14 residues. CDR3 sequence (DNA): TGTGCCAGCAGTTACTCGGGCAGGACCAATGGCTACACCTTC. It is translated as CASSYSGRTNGYTF.

The rearrangement links TRBV11-3 to TRBJ2-7; D is undetermined. The V gene lost 0 bases and the J gene lost 0 bases, with 18 bases spanning the gap. Germline CDR1 SGHNT, CDR2 YENEEA. The CDR3 length is 18 residues. The CDR3 coding sequence is TGTGCCAGCAGCTTAGATCTAAGTGTCGGCACCACCTCCTACGAGCAGTACTTC. Translated, it gives CASSLDLSVGTTSYEQYF.

V usage is TRBV6-5 and J usage is TRBJ1-2; D might be TRBD1 (6 bases). The CDR3 is 14 amino acids. The V end was cut by 6 bases, the J end by 1 base, with 12 bases between. Germline V gene sequence: CDR1 MNHEY, CDR2 SVGAGI. The CDR3 reads CASSPDRINYGYTF. The CDR3 DNA reads TGTGCCAGCAGCCCAGACAGGATTAACTATGGCTACACCTTC.

This clone showed up just a few times. V is TRBV5-4 and J is TRBJ1-6; possibly TRBD1 for D (5 bases). CDR1 is SGHNT, CDR2 YYREEE, per germline (reference sequence). The CDR3 is made up of 16 amino acids. V lost 1 base and J 0 bases, leaving 8 bases between the germline ends. Here the CDR3 DNA reads TGTGCCAGCAGCTTGTCAGGGAGCTCCTATAATTCACCCCTCCACTTT. As protein: CASSLSGSSYNSPLHF.

The chain couples TRBV16 to TRBJ1-2, with 9 bases aligning to TRBD1. J was trimmed by 5 bases and V by 0 bases; bases with no gene match: 4. The CDR3 runs to 15 residues. Germline V lookup: CDR1 KGHSY, CDR2 FQNENV. The CDR3 protein is CASSQSPGTGYGYTF. CDR3 in DNA: TGTGCCAGCAGCCAATCCCCCGGGACAGGGTATGGCTACACCTTC.

The chain uses TRBV11-2 and TRBJ2-1, with 12 bases identical to TRBD2. CDR3 size: 17 residues. The germline V gene has CDR1 SGHAT and CDR2 FQNNGV. J was trimmed by 7 bases and V by 3 bases; bases with no gene match: 10. The CDR3 is CASSFDIGLAGLNEQFF. The DNA of the CDR3 is TGTGCCAGCAGCTTCGACATCGGACTAGCGGGGCTAAATGAGCAGTTCTTC.

The chain couples TRBV15 to TRBJ2-7, with 16 bases lining up with TRBD2. Germline V gene data show CDR1 as LNHNV and CDR2 as YYDKDF (reference sequence). This CDR3 has 19 residues. V gave up 3 bases and J gave up 4 bases; unmatched junction bases: 12. The CDR3 nucleotides read TGTGCCACCAGCAGGCTGGGACTAGCGGGAGGGCCGGATTTTTACGAGCAGTACTTC. It yields the protein CATSRLGLAGGPDFYEQYF.

Remarks on this clone: At one end, the junction sequence differs from germline, possibly due to a read error. The chain couples TRBV28 to TRBJ1-4; TRBD1 matches 8 bases. Germline CDR1 MDHEN, CDR2 SYDVKM. This CDR3 region has 14 residues. This CDR3 is CASSPDRVGEILFF. CDR3 in DNA: TGTGCCAGCAGTCCGGACAGGGTAGGCGAAATACTGTTTTTT.

J is TRBJ2-1 and V is TRBV9, with TRBD2 matching over 7 bases. This CDR3 region has 17 residues. Germline V gene lookup returns CDR1 SGDLS and CDR2 YYNGEE. V lost 1 base and J lost 0; bases outside the gene matches: 7. CDR3 sequence: CASSVSPAGSSYNEQFF. For the CDR3, the DNA is TGTGCCAGCAGCGTAAGCCCAGCGGGGAGCTCCTACAATGAGCAGTTCTTC.

The table lists this clone with a count of one. V and J are TRBV7-2 and TRBJ2-1; D unclear. Trimming stripped 3 bases from V and 10 bases from J, with 25 bases between. Germline-derived CDR1 and CDR2 are SGHTA and FQGNSA. This CDR3 comprises 17 residues. The CDR3 DNA follows: TGTGCCAGCAGCTTGACGTCAGGAAGACAATGGATAGAGGAGCAGTTCTTC. Protein product: CASSLTSGRQWIEEQFF. Complete variable domain (other parts from reference TRBV7-2 and TRBJ2-1): GAGVSQSPSNKVTEKGKDVELRCDPISGHTALYWYRQSLGQGLEFLIYFQGNSAPDKSGLPSDRFSAERTGGSVSTLTIQRTQQEDSAVYLCASSLTSGRQWIEEQFFGPGTRLTVL.

The chain uses TRBV18 and TRBJ2-5; 15 nucleotides match TRBD2. Germline trimming cut 5 bases from V and 5 bases from J; bases unmatched to any gene: 15. This CDR3 comprises 19 residues. Germline values: CDR1 KGHSH, CDR2 LQKENI. The CDR3 is CASSSYGTSGRTARETQYF. The CDR3 nucleotides are TGTGCCAGCTCATCGTATGGGACTAGCGGGAGGACTGCCAGGGAGACCCAGTACTTC.

V gene TRBV27 combines with J gene TRBJ2-1; 9 positions match TRBD1. V was pared by 5 bases and J by 7 bases, with 3 bases of the junction left unmatched. The CDR3 loop spans 13 amino acids. Per germline, CDR1 MNHEY and CDR2 SMNVEV (reference sequence). Here the CDR3 reads CASSGQGRNEQFF. In nucleotides, the CDR3 is TGTGCCAGCAGTGGACAGGGGAGGAATGAGCAGTTCTTC.

The J gene is TRBJ2-1, the V gene TRBV7-9; D gene uncertain. From germline, CDR1 is SEHNR and CDR2 FQNEAQ (reference sequence). The V end lost 4 bases, the J end lost 14 bases, and 12 bases lay between the germline ends. This CDR3 is 11 amino acids long. The chain's CDR3 is CASSSSMREFF. The CDR3 DNA is TGTGCCAGCAGCTCTTCAATGAGAGAGTTCTTC.

The rearrangement uses TRBV7-9 and TRBJ2-1; 9 positions match TRBD1. The CDR3 runs 16 residues. With V trimmed by 4 bases and J by 7 bases, 11 bases remained unmatched. Germline V gene data show CDR1 as SEHNR and CDR2 as FQNEAQ (reference sequence). The DNA for the CDR3 is TGTGCCAGCAGCTCCCCGGGACAGGGAGACATTAATGAGCAGTTCTTC. Translation gives CASSSPGQGDINEQFF.

The chain carries TRBV27 and TRBJ1-2; 7 bases are a match to TRBD1. Germline V gene lookup returns CDR1 MNHEY and CDR2 SMNVEV (reference sequence). This CDR3 is built from 13 residues. The V and J ends lost 5 bases and 4 bases, in that order; junction bases with no gene match: 4. DNA of the CDR3: TGTGCCAGCAGTGTCGGACAGGCCTATGGCTACACCTTC. Translating it yields CASSVGQAYGYTF.

The rearrangement links TRBV12-3 or TRBV12-4 to TRBJ2-7; the D call may be TRBD1 or TRBD2 (5 bases each). Trimming took 6 bases from V and 12 from J, leaving 21 bases between them. This CDR3 has 13 residues. Here the CDR3 reads CASSPGTANVRYF. The DNA for the CDR3 is TGTGCCAGCAGCCCCGGGACCGCTAATGTTCGGTACTTC.